This note documents a single TCR beta chain sequence. Its antigen is unknown. The sample comes from a study of T cell responses to AZD1222 COVID-19 vaccine. Study results and limitations: After two AZD1222 doses, spike-specific TCR breadth and depth rose versus day 0.

Generated by immunoSEQ multiplex PCR, the TCRdb table keeps only in-frame clones and is missing some. Among about 130,000 clones, around 92% were seen once, and the ten largest hold more than 4%. Losses at the gene ends were 4 bases for V and 14 bases for J; bases not matched to a gene: 11. CDR1 and CDR2 (germline): LGHDT, YNNKEL (reference sequence). This CDR3 has 14 amino acids. Sequencing was performed on peripheral blood, taken on day 0 of AZD1222 vaccination. This sequence was found in an adult in good health. The J gene is TRBJ1-6, the V gene TRBV3-1 (or the pseudogene TRBV3-2); TRBD1 matches at 7 bases. The CDR3 bases are TGTGCCAGCAGCCTCGGACAGGCGACAGATTCCCTCCACTTT. Amino acids: CASSLGQATDSLHF.